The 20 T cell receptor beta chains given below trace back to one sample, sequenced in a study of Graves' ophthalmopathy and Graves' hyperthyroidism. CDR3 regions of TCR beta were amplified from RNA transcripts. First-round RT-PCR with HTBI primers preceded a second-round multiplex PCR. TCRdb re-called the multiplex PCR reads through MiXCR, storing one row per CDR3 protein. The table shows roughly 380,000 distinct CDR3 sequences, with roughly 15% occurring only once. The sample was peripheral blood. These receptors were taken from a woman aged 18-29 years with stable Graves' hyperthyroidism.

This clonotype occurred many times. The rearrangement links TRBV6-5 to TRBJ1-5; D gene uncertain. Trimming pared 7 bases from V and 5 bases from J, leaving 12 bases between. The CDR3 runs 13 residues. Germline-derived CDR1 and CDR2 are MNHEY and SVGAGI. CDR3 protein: CASNNDGHQPQHF. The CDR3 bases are TGTGCCAGCAATAATGACGGGCATCAGCCCCAGCATTTT.

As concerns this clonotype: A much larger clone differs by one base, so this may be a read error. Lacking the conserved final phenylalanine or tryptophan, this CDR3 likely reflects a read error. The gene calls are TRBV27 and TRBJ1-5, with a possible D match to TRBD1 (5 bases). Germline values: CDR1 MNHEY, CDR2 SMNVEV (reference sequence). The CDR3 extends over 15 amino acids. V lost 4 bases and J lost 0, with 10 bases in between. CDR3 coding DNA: TGTGCCAGCAGTTCGGACATTTATAGCAATCAGCCCCAGCATTCT. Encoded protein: CASSSDIYSNQPQHS.

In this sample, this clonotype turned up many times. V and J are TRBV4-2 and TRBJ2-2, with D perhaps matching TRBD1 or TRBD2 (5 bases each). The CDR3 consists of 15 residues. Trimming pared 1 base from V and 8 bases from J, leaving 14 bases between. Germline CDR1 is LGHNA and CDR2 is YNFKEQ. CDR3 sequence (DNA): TGTGCCAGCAGCCAAGTTGGGACCGAGCAGGGGGAGCTGTTTTTT. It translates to CASSQVGTEQGELFF.

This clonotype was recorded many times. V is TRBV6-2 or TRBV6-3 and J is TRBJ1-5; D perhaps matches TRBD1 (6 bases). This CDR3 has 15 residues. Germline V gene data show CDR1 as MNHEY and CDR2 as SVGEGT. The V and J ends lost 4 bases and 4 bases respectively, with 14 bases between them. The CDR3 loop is CASSFPDRRNQPQHF. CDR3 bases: TGTGCCAGCAGTTTCCCGGACAGACGAAATCAGCCCCAGCATTTT.

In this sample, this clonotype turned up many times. The CDR3 DNA follows: TGCGCCAGCAGTGAGTCGAATGAGTACGAGCAGTACTTC. Translation gives CASSESNEYEQYF. This chain connects TRBV10-1 to TRBJ2-7; D unresolved. The CDR3 loop spans 13 amino acids. Trimming removed 0 bases from V and 4 bases from J, with 7 bases in between. Per germline, CDR1 WNHNN and CDR2 SYGVQD (reference sequence).

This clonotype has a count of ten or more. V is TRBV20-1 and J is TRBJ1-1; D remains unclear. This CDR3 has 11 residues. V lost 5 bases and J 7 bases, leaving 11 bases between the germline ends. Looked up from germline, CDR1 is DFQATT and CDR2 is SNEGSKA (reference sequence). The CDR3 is CSAGSPYEAFF. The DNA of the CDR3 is TGCAGTGCTGGCAGTCCCTATGAAGCTTTCTTT.

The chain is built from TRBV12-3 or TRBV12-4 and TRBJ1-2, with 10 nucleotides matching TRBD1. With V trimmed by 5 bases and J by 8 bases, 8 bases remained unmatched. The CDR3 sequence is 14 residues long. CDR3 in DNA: TGTGCCAGCAGTCTAGGACAGGGGGTGTTGGGCTACACCTTC. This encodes CASSLGQGVLGYTF.

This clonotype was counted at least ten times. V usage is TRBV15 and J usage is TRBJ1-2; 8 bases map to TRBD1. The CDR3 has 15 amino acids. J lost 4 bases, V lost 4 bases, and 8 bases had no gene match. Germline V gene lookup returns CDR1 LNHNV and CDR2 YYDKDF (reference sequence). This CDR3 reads CATSTRGTGGYGYTF. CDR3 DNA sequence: TGTGCCACCAGCACGAGGGGAACAGGGGGCTATGGCTACACCTTC.

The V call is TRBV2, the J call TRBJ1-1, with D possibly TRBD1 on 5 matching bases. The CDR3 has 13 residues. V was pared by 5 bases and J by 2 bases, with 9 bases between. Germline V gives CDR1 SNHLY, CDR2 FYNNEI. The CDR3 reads CASSRDQNTEAFF. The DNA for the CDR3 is TGTGCCAGCAGTCGGGACCAAAACACTGAAGCTTTCTTT. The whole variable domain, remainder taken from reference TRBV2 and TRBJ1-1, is EPEVTQTPSHQVTQMGQEVILRCVPISNHLYFYWYRQILGQKVEFLVSFYNNEISEKSEIFDDQFSVERPDGSNFTLKIRSTKLEDSAMYFCASSRDQNTEAFFGQGTRLTVV.

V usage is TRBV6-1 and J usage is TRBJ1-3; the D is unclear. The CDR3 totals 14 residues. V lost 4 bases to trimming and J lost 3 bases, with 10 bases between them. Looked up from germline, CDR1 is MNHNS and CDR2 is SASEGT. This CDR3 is CASSVIRFGNTIYF. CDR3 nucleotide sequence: TGTGCCAGCAGTGTAATTCGTTTTGGAAACACCATATATTTT.

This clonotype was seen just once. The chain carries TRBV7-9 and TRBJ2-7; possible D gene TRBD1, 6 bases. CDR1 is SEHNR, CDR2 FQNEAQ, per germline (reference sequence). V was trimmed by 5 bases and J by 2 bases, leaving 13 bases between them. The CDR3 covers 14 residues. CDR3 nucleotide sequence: TGTGCCAGCAGCCACCGGGACAAAACCTACGAGCAGTACTTC. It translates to CASSHRDKTYEQYF.

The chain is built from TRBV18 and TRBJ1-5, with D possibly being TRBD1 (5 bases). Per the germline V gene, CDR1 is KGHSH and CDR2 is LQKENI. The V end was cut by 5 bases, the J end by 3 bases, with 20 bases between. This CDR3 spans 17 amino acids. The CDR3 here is CASSGLGQGRNNQPQHF. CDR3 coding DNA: TGTGCCAGCTCAGGGCTCGGTCAGGGAAGAAACAATCAGCCCCAGCATTTT.

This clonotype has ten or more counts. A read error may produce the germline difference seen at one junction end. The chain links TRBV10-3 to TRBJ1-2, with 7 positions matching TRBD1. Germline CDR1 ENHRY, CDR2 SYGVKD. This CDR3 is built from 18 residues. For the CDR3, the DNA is TGTACCATCAGTTACCCGACAGGGAGGTCCCAAACTAACTATGGCTACACCTTC. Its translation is CTISYPTGRSQTNYGYTF.

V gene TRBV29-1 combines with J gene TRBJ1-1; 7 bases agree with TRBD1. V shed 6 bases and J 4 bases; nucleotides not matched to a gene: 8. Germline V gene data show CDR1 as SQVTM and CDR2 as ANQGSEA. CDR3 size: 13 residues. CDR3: CSVNRGPGTEAFF. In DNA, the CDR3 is TGCAGCGTCAACAGGGGTCCGGGCACTGAAGCTTTCTTT.

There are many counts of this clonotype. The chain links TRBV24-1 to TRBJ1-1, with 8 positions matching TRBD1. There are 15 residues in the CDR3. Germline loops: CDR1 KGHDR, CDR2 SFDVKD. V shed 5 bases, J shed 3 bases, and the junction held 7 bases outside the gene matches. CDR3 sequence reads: CATSAETGGHTEAFF. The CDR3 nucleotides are TGTGCCACCAGTGCCGAAACAGGGGGGCACACTGAAGCTTTCTTT.

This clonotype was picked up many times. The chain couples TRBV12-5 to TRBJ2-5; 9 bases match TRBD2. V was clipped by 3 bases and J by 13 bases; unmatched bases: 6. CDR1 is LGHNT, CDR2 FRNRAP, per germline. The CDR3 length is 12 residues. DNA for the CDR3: TGTGCTAGTGGTTTCGGCGGGGGGGTGTTGTACTTC. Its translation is CASGFGGGVLYF.

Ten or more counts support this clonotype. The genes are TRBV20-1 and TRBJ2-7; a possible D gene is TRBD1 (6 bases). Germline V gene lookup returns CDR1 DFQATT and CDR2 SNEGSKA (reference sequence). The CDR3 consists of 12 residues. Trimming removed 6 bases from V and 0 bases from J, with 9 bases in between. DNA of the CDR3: TGCAGTGCCGCGGACAGCTCCTACGAGCAGTACTTC. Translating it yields CSAADSSYEQYF.

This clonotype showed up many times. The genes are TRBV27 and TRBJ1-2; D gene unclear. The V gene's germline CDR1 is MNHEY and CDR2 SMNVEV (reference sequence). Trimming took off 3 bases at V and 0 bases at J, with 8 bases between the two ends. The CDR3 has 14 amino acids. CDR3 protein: CASSFRRTNYGYTF. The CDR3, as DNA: TGTGCCAGCAGTTTTAGAAGGACTAACTATGGCTACACCTTC.

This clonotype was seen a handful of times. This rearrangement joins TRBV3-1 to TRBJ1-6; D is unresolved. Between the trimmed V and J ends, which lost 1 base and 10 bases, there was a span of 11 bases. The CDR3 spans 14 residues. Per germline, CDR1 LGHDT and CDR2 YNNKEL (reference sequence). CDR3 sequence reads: CASSQAPPGSPLHF. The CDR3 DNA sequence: TGTGCCAGCAGCCAAGCTCCACCGGGATCACCCCTCCACTTT.

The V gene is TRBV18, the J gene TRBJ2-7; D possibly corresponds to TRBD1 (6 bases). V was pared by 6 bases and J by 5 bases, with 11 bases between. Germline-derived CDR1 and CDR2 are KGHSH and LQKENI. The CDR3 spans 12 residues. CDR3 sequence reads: CASSQQGDEQYF. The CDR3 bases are TGTGCCAGCTCCCAACAGGGTGACGAGCAGTACTTC. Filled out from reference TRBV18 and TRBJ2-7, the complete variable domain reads NAGVMQNPRHLVRRRGQEARLRCSPMKGHSHVYWYRQLPEEGLKFMVYLQKENIIDESGMPKERFSAEFPKEGPSILRIQQVVRGDSAAYFCASSQQGDEQYFGPGTRLTVT.